This TCR beta chain is drawn from a study of brain T cells in children with intractable seizures. Study conclusions and caveats: Viral specificity was inferred only from CDR3 similarity; HCMV serostatus was unknown. Absence of clones before surgery may stem from lower sequencing depth.

Libraries were prepared by immunoSEQ multiplex PCR; TCRdb keeps only in-frame clonotypes and omits some of them. The data show around 340,000 clones, over 90% seen once. Points on this clone: Its antigen is not known.

Germline-derived CDR1 and CDR2 are SGHVS and FNYEAQ. The V end lost 0 bases, the J end lost 4 bases, and 15 bases lay between the germline ends. CDR3 length: 16 residues. The time point denotes: blood from clinic visit 5 months post-surgery; TSC patient then seizure free. Sequencing was limited to surgery cases with top T cell transcript signatures in brain tissue. At least one anti-epileptic drug was given before surgery. The TCR comes from a boy in the first two years of life with tuberous sclerosis and intractable seizures. This chain joins TRBV7-6 and TRBJ1-2; possibly TRBD1 for D (5 bases). The sample consisted of peripheral blood, taken approximately 5 months after surgery. CDR3 in amino acids: CASSLATGGMFYGYTF. The CDR3 DNA reads as TGTGCCAGCAGCTTAGCTACGGGGGGGATGTTCTATGGCTACACCTTC.